What follows is one T cell receptor (beta chain) and its context. The authors reverse transcribed roughly 0.5 to 1 ug RNA with random hexamers. Across 54 Vbeta and 13 Jbeta, TCR beta CDR3 was amplified with immunoSEQ multiplex PCR. MiXCR was run by TCRdb on the immunoSEQ multiplex PCR reads, yielding one entry per CDR3 protein. The repertoire includes over 95,000 distinct CDR3 sequences, about 90% of them detected once, and 0.12% sits in the top ten. Sequencing of TCR beta was performed on blood CD8+ T cells and on blood CD4+ T cells. While CD8+ and CD4+ T cells were isolated negatively, TEMRA cells were enriched by FACS. This sample was included in a study of CD8 T cells in Susac syndrome. Trimming took 6 bases from V and 4 from J; bases not matched to a gene: 6. CDR1 and CDR2 (germline): SGHTA, FQGNSA. The CDR3 spans 15 residues.

J is TRBJ2-3 and V is TRBV7-2; 11 bases are shared with TRBD2. The sequence was collected from a human donor in good health. The sample taken for sequencing was CD8+ T cells from PBMCs. CDR3 region: CASRPSGRFADTQYF. In DNA, the CDR3 is TGTGCCAGCAGACCTAGCGGGAGGTTCGCAGATACGCAGTATTTT.